This T cell receptor (beta chain) was obtained from a study of CD8 T cells in ankylosing spondylitis. Study results and caveats: A motif of roughly 8 highly homologous TCR beta variants was seen as apparently characteristic of ankylosing spondylitis blood. Peripheral blood samples showed relatively rare disease-linked clones, and these clones were CD8+.

A remark on this clonotype: Its antigen is currently unknown.

TCRdb re-called the 5' RACE reads with MiXCR, one entry per CDR3 protein. This sample has a few hundred thousand distinct CDR3 sequences, with roughly 8% found just once. V dropped 3 bases and J dropped 0 bases, with 9 bases sitting between them. The CDR3 contains 15 residues. From germline, CDR1 is SNHLY and CDR2 FYNNEI. The gene calls are TRBV2 and TRBJ1-5; unclear D gene. The source material was blood, either unsorted or a sorted T cell fraction (not recorded which). This clonotype originated in a male donor with ankylosing spondylitis. The CDR3, as DNA: TGTGCCAGCAGTGATATACAGTATAGCAATCAGCCCCAGCATTTT. Protein sequence: CASSDIQYSNQPQHF.